A single sample is the source of the 9 T cell receptor beta chains below, sequenced in a study of blood T cells in healthy people across ages. A second PCR, run for about 6 to 11 cycles, used a sample-barcoded 5' primer plus a J-beta primer mix. TCRdb reanalysed the 5' RACE reads using MiXCR and keeps one entry per CDR3 protein. The sample includes approximately 850,000 distinct CDR3 sequences, approximately 44% of them seen just once. The sequenced sample was blood. The receptors originated from a man aged 55 to 69 in good health.

A few counts support this clonotype. This chain uses TRBV10-3 with TRBJ2-5; 13 bases map to TRBD2. The CDR3 consists of 14 residues. Trimming at V came to 10 bases and at J to 3 bases, leaving 5 bases not matched to a gene. Germline V gene data show CDR1 as ENHRY and CDR2 as SYGVKD. The CDR3 protein is CATTGTSGEETQYF. CDR3 DNA sequence: TGTGCCACGACCGGGACTAGCGGGGAAGAGACCCAGTACTTC.

The genes are TRBV20-1 and TRBJ2-5; 8 nucleotides line up with TRBD1. After removal of 3 bases from V and 2 bases from J, the junction contained 8 bases not matched to a gene. The CDR3 sequence is 15 residues long. Germline V gene data show CDR1 as DFQATT and CDR2 as SNEGSKA (reference sequence). Written as DNA, the CDR3 is TGCAGTGCTAGCCGCACAGGGGGTGGGCAAGAGACCCAGTACTTC. It specifies CSASRTGGGQETQYF.

As for this clonotype: A read error may produce the germline difference seen at one junction end. The chain recombines TRBV7-2 with TRBJ2-7; a possible D gene is TRBD1 (6 bases). CDR3 size: 16 residues. The germline gives CDR1 SGHTA, CDR2 FQGNSA. CDR3: CASNLTPISQGSLQYF. CDR3 DNA: TGTGCCAGCAACTTAACCCCCATATCGCAGGGGTCCCTGCAGTACTTC.

This clonotype turned up a few times. The CDR3 reads CSARDAGLAGAALYNEQFF. The CDR3 DNA reads TGCAGTGCTAGAGATGCCGGCCTAGCGGGGGCAGCCCTCTACAATGAGCAGTTCTTC. The chain uses TRBV20-1 and TRBJ2-1; 10 positions agree with TRBD2. Trimming removed 0 bases from V and 3 bases from J; junction bases left unmatched: 14. The CDR3 totals 19 residues. Germline V gene data show CDR1 as DFQATT and CDR2 as SNEGSKA (reference sequence).

This chain connects TRBV20-1 to TRBJ2-4, with unresolved D. The CDR3 length is 15 residues. V shed 4 bases and J shed 2 bases, with 15 bases lying between them. The germline V gene has CDR1 DFQATT and CDR2 SNEGSKA (reference sequence). The CDR3 protein is CSANKLVSPKNIQYF. The DNA of the CDR3 is TGCAGTGCTAACAAGCTAGTATCCCCCAAAAACATTCAGTACTTC.

There are a few counts of this clonotype. This chain connects TRBV3-1 to TRBJ2-1; no clear D. Germline CDR1 is LGHDT and CDR2 is YNNKEL (reference sequence). This CDR3 region has 11 residues. V was cut by 7 bases and J by 9 bases, with 10 bases left in between. The CDR3 nucleotides read TGTGCCAGCACCTCGACGGGTGAGCAGTTCTTC. It encodes CASTSTGEQFF.

The V gene is TRBV20-1, the J gene TRBJ2-3, with 12 bases aligning to TRBD2. Trimming cost V 5 bases and J 1 base; bases outside gene matches: 10. CDR3 size: 17 residues. Germline CDR1 and CDR2: DFQATT and SNEGSKA (reference sequence). CDR3: CSALTSGGTSGTDTQYF. The CDR3 DNA follows: TGCAGTGCTCTGACTAGCGGGGGCACTTCTGGCACAGATACGCAGTATTTT.

The rearrangement joins TRBV6-2 or TRBV6-3 to TRBJ1-4; 10 bases match TRBD1. Germline lookup yields CDR1 MNHEY and CDR2 SVGEGT. The CDR3 has 17 residues. V shed 5 bases, J shed 7 bases, and the junction held 13 bases outside the gene matches. The CDR3 reads CASSAGTGARRGEKLFF. Written as DNA, the CDR3 is TGTGCCAGCAGTGCCGGGACAGGGGCCCGGCGGGGTGAAAAACTGTTTTTT.

The rearrangement links TRBV25-1 to TRBJ2-6; weak D call: TRBD2 (5 bases). The CDR3 consists of 13 residues. Germline V CDR1 and CDR2: MGHDK, SYGVNS. V lost 10 bases and J lost 0, with 7 bases in between. The CDR3 loop is CATGDSGANVLTF. The CDR3 DNA follows: TGTGCCACCGGGGACTCTGGGGCCAACGTCCTGACTTTC.